This T cell receptor (beta chain) was found in a study of blood T cells in healthy people across ages. On the study more broadly: Template switching recovered approximately one barcoded beta molecule for every two T cells. Findings and caveats of the study: Diversity of TCR beta correlated strongly with naive T cell percentage.

Through a sample-barcoded 5' primer and a J-beta primer mix, a second PCR was run for roughly 7 to 12 cycles. A 12-random-nucleotide template-switch adaptor tagged each cDNA molecule. Any given sample supplied a minimum of 3 million CDR3-containing paired-end reads. TCRdb reprocessed the 5' RACE reads with MiXCR, giving one entry per CDR3 protein. Among about 680,000 distinct CDR3 sequences listed, 45% to 50% were seen once. On this clonotype itself: Its antigen is unknown.

V gave up 7 bases and J gave up 5 bases, with 8 bases separating them. The CDR3 has 11 residues. Sequences were obtained from blood. The V and J genes are TRBV12-3 or TRBV12-4 and TRBJ1-1; D not certain. The receptor was isolated from a woman aged 55-70 years in good health. CDR3 sequence: CASKEGTEAFF. The DNA for the CDR3 is TGTGCCAGCAAGGAGGGTACTGAAGCTTTCTTT.